The rows below give T cell receptor beta chains drawn from one sample of a study of CXCR3-negative and CXCR3-positive naive CD8 T cells. TCRdb re-called the 5' RACE reads and gives one entry per CDR3 protein, without DNA. The table gives 100,000 to 150,000 distinct CDR3 sequences; the top ten clones make up 0.49% of it. The sample taken for sequencing was naive CXCR3- CD8+ T cells from blood. These receptors all come from a human donor in good health. Some clones in this sample may be carry-over from other donors' samples. The CDR3 runs from the conserved cysteine through the conserved F or W.

J gene	V gene	CDR3 protein
TRBJ1-1	TRBV6-5	CASRPPSDSEAFF
TRBJ1-6	TRBV25-1	CASVGQEVLNSPLHF
TRBJ2-7	TRBV2	CASRTGGYEQYF
TRBJ2-3	TRBV11-2	CASSLDSRFSTDTQYF
TRBJ1-1	TRBV28	CASSLSPGNTEAFF
TRBJ2-5	TRBV5-1	CASSYLTSGETQYF
TRBJ2-5	TRBV7-9	CASSLGGKETQYF
TRBJ1-1	TRBV6-2/TRBV6-3	CASSYSMALSDTEAFF
TRBJ1-4	TRBV20-1	CSARLDRGGEKLFF
TRBJ2-2	TRBV20-1	CSARVEGREQTGELFF
TRBJ2-7	TRBV7-8	CASSLRTSAPGREQYF
TRBJ2-5	TRBV3-1	CASSQPIRGLAGETQYF
TRBJ2-7	TRBV6-2/TRBV6-3	CASNEGTSYEQYF
TRBJ1-2	TRBV6-1	CASSDWLDRGPNYGYTF
TRBJ2-1	TRBV5-6	CASSPQTGFVSYNEQFF
TRBJ1-5	TRBV14	CASSQDPTAPENNQPQHF
TRBJ2-3	TRBV20-1	CSAQGAADTQYF
TRBJ1-4	TRBV3-1	CASSQERANEKLFF
TRBJ2-2	TRBV7-2	CASSFPLGQANTGELFF
TRBJ2-1	TRBV28	CASRSRDSLVEQFF
TRBJ2-7	TRBV6-6	CASSLSPKTNAEEVERYF
TRBJ2-3	TRBV5-1	CASSLGTGIGADTQYF
TRBJ1-4	TRBV23-1	CASSQGDRDWKLFF
TRBJ2-4	TRBV28	CASSYGYNEIIAKNIQYF